This T cell receptor beta chain was found in a study of blood T cell repertoires in COVID-19. At the level of the study: COVID-19 samples collected from the United States, Italy and Spain covered acute and convalescent phases. From T cells, B-cell-depleted T cells, or PBMCs came the material, which was cDNA or gDNA.

The length of the CDR3 is 16 residues. The V gene's germline CDR1 is GTSNPN and CDR2 SVGIG (reference sequence). Losses at the gene ends were 4 bases for V and 7 bases for J; bases not matched to a gene: 12. Original processing notes: Amplification of reference gene primers was used by the study to estimate nucleated cell counts. Sequenced by immunoSEQ multiplex PCR; TCRdb stores in-frame clones only, minus some. That table is the source of V, J and clone size, and D and trimming were worked out from the DNA. Of about 160,000 clones in the sample, roughly 88% were seen once. This rearrangement joins TRBV30 to TRBJ2-2, with TRBD2 matching 10 bases. This clonotype was obtained from a man between 18 and 35 years old with acute or convalescent COVID-19. The sequenced material came from peripheral blood. For the CDR3, the DNA is TGTGCCTGGAAGGGGCTAGCGGGGGCCCAAGGCGGGGAGCTGTTTTTT. Its protein is CAWKGLAGAQGGELFF.